The rows below give T cell receptor beta chains drawn from one sample of a study of cytomegalovirus exposure and HLA in healthy donors. This table comes from immunoSEQ multiplex PCR, and its TCRdb copy is limited to in-frame clones, with some not included. The data show 95,000 to 150,000 clones, about 80% seen once. Input material: PBMCs. These receptors originate from a woman aged 50 to 60 in good health and CMV-seropositive. The CDR3 runs from the conserved cysteine through the conserved F or W. The order of the fields is V gene, D gene, clone size, J gene, CDR3 protein, CDR3 DNA. A D gene is named only where the DNA matches it firmly. Size tells how often a clone was seen (once, few, many) or the class of an expanded clone, and some rows leave it out.

TRBV2	-	few	TRBJ1-1	CASSKTVTVSEAFF	TGTGCCAGCAGTAAGACAGTGACCGTATCTGAAGCTTTCTTT
TRBV6-5	-	-	TRBJ1-4	CASSYSFGGEKLFF	TGTGCCAGCAGTTACTCTTTTGGGGGGGAAAAACTGTTTTTT
TRBV13	TRBD2	-	TRBJ2-3	CASSLEASGGGRTDTQYF	TGTGCCAGCAGCTTAGAGGCTAGCGGGGGGGGGAGGACAGATACGCAGTATTTT
TRBV5-1	TRBD1	-	TRBJ2-1	CASETGTGYNEQFF	TGCGCCAGCGAAACCGGGACAGGTTACAATGAGCAGTTCTTC
TRBV5-1	TRBD2	few	TRBJ2-5	CASSKTSGQETQYF	TGCGCCAGCAGCAAAACTAGCGGGCAAGAGACCCAGTACTTC
TRBV4-2	TRBD2	-	TRBJ2-3	CASSEGRESVDTQYF	TGTGCCAGCAGCGAGGGGAGGGAGTCGGTAGATACGCAGTATTTT
TRBV27	TRBD1	-	TRBJ2-7	CASSPLTGGRRYEQYF	TGTGCCAGCAGTCCGTTAACAGGGGGACGAAGGTACGAGCAGTACTTC
TRBV5-1	-	-	TRBJ2-1	CASSPGTEKDEQFF	TGCGCCAGCAGCCCGGGGACTGAAAAAGATGAGCAGTTCTTC
TRBV4-1	-	-	TRBJ2-7	CASSQTPSGGVAYEQYF	TGCGCCAGCAGCCAAACACCTTCGGGCGGGGTGGCCTACGAGCAGTACTTC
TRBV5-3	-	-	TRBJ2-7	CARSTYRARYEQYF	TGTGCCAGAAGCACCTACAGGGCCCGCTACGAGCAGTACTTC
TRBV5-4	-	-	TRBJ2-6	CASSLGMGPGANVLTF	TGTGCCAGCAGCTTGGGGATGGGGCCTGGGGCCAACGTCCTGACTTTC
TRBV11-1	-	-	TRBJ1-2	CASSPPGALQGYTF	TGTGCCAGCAGCCCACCAGGGGCGCTCCAAGGCTACACCTTC
TRBV7-9	TRBD2	-	TRBJ2-2	CASSLGLAGTGELFF	TGTGCCAGCAGCTTAGGACTAGCGGGCACCGGGGAGCTGTTTTTT
TRBV30	TRBD1	-	TRBJ1-3	CAWSRTGAGNTIYF	TGTGCCTGGAGTCGAACAGGGGCTGGAAACACCATATATTTT
TRBV30	TRBD1	-	TRBJ2-7	CAGGGQGVFHEQYF	TGTGCCGGGGGGGGACAGGGAGTCTTCCACGAGCAGTACTTC
TRBV9	-	-	TRBJ1-3	CASAHAGVSGNTIYF	TGTGCCAGTGCACACGCGGGGGTCTCTGGAAACACCATATATTTT
TRBV5-4	TRBD2	few	TRBJ2-7	CASSPPPPGGYHEQYF	TGTGCCAGCAGCCCCCCGCCCCCGGGAGGGTACCACGAGCAGTACTTC
TRBV21-1	-	-	TRBJ2-5	CASSKGRSARETQYF	TGTGCCAGCAGCAAAGGGAGATCCGCCAGAGAGACCCAGTACTTC
TRBV7-8	TRBD2	-	TRBJ2-3	CASSLAGTSFGTDTQYF	TGTGCCAGCAGCTTAGCCGGGACTAGCTTCGGCACAGATACGCAGTATTTT
TRBV7-2	TRBD1	-	TRBJ1-1	CASSFMTGSGTEAFF	TGTGCCAGCAGCTTCATGACAGGGTCGGGCACTGAAGCTTTCTTT
TRBV4-1	-	-	TRBJ1-2	CASSFATDDGYTF	TGCGCCAGCAGCTTTGCTACAGACGATGGCTACACCTTC
TRBV30	TRBD2	-	TRBJ2-1	CAWSAGLAANEQFF	TGTGCCTGGAGTGCGGGACTAGCGGCCAATGAGCAGTTCTTC
TRBV7-2	-	-	TRBJ2-7	CASSLGPHEQYF	TGTGCCAGCAGCTTAGGGCCCCACGAGCAGTACTTC
TRBV10-3	-	-	TRBJ2-6	CAISPQDSGANVLTF	TGTGCCATCAGTCCTCAGGACTCTGGGGCCAACGTCCTGACTTTC
TRBV5-4	TRBD1	-	TRBJ1-2	CASSLVGQGHGYTF	TGTGCCAGCAGCTTGGTCGGACAGGGCCATGGCTACACCTTC
TRBV4-2	TRBD1	-	TRBJ2-7	CASSHYWDSSYEQYF	TGTGCCAGCAGCCACTATTGGGACAGCTCCTACGAGCAGTACTTC
TRBV5-6	TRBD2	-	TRBJ2-5	CASSLELAGGETQYF	TGTGCCAGCAGCTTGGAACTAGCGGGGGGAGAGACCCAGTACTTC
TRBV5-1	-	-	TRBJ2-5	CASSLGGSLTETQYF	TGCGCCAGCAGCCTGGGAGGCAGCTTGACAGAGACCCAGTACTTC
TRBV18	-	once	TRBJ1-5	CASSPPPGNQPQHF	TGTGCCAGCTCACCACCACCGGGAAATCAGCCCCAGCATTTT
TRBV5-6	TRBD1	-	TRBJ2-1	CASSTIPGGADEQFF	TGTGCCAGCAGCACGATTCCAGGGGGCGCGGATGAGCAGTTCTTC
TRBV6-5	TRBD2	-	TRBJ2-7	CASSLGLAGLYEQYF	TGTGCCAGCAGTCTTGGTCTAGCGGGGCTCTACGAGCAGTACTTC
TRBV7-2	-	-	TRBJ2-3	CASSLLGGLLNTQYF	TGTGCCAGCAGCTTATTGGGGGGGCTATTGAATACGCAGTATTTT
TRBV7-9	-	large	TRBJ1-2	CASSLQENYGYTF	TGTGCCAGCAGCCTACAGGAGAACTATGGCTACACCTTC
TRBV27	-	-	TRBJ1-1	CASSPGGVGRTEAFF	TGTGCCAGCAGCCCAGGAGGGGTTGGGAGGACTGAAGCTTTCTTT
TRBV7-2	-	-	TRBJ2-1	CASSFYRGGNEQFF	TGTGCCAGCAGCTTTTACAGGGGGGGGAATGAGCAGTTCTTC
TRBV7-9	TRBD1	-	TRBJ2-4	CASSLEDRGWAKNIQYF	TGTGCCAGCAGCTTAGAGGACAGGGGGTGGGCCAAAAACATTCAGTACTTC